This entry is about one TCR beta chain. Time point meaning: pre-treatment sample, taken before nivolumab and TIL therapy. The data were obtained in a study of TIL therapy for anti-PD-1-resistant metastatic lung cancer. This was the immunoSEQ v3 assay. Method: immunoSEQ multiplex PCR; TCRdb's copy keeps in-frame clones and lacks some. The table records approximately 50,000 clones, 75% to 90% of them present only once. The ends were cut back, 3 bases at V and 2 bases at J, with 13 bases in the middle. This CDR3 has 15 residues. Germline CDR1 KGHSH, CDR2 LQKENI. The chain employs TRBV18 and TRBJ2-5; no reliable D call. This TCR derives from a person aged 25-79 years with non-small cell lung cancer. This specimen was blood, taken at baseline. The CDR3 bases are TGTGCCAGCTCACCTGAGCAGCTCACACAAGAGACCCAGTACTTC. Its translation: CASSPEQLTQETQYF.